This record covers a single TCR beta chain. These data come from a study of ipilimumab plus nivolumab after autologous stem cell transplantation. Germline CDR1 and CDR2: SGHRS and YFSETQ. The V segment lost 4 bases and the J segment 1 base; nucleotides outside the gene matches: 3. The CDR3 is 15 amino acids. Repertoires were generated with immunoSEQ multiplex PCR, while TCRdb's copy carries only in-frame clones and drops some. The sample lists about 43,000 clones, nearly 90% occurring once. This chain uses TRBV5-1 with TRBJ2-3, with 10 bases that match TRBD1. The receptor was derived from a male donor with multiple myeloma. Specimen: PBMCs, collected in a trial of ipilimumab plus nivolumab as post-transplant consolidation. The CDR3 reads CASSHGTGGTDTQYF. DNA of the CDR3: TGCGCCAGCAGCCACGGGACAGGGGGCACAGATACGCAGTATTTT.